This TCR beta chain was identified during a study of OX40 agonist ivuxolimab in advanced cancers. About the research overall: Patients with prior anti-PD-1, anti-PD-L1 or anti-CTLA-4 therapy were eligible; about 40% had some. Overall study findings and caveats: Still undetermined is the antigen specificity of the expanded peripheral T cells.

Notes on this clone: Its target is unknown.

Autoimmune disease history or systemic immunosuppression led to patients being barred. The protocol was immunoSEQ multiplex PCR, while the TCRdb copy is restricted to in-frame clones and leaves out a portion. The table lists roughly 60,000 clones, more than 75% of them singletons, with approximately 4.7% in the top ten. Sequences were derived from CD4+ or CD8+ T cells sorted from blood, sampled in a trial of the OX40 agonist ivuxolimab. The TCR sequence derives from an adult with an advanced solid tumor such as melanoma, head and neck, liver or kidney cancer.

CDR3 amino acids: CASSPRTGEKRDLSADTQYF. CDR3 sequence (DNA): TGCGCCAGCAGCCCCCGAACGGGGGAAAAGCGGGATCTTAGTGCAGATACGCAGTATTTT. The rearrangement links TRBV4-1 to TRBJ2-3; 7 bases are shared with TRBD2. Germline CDR1 is MGHRA and CDR2 is YSYEKL. The V and J ends lost 4 bases and 4 bases, in that order; junction bases with no gene match: 23. The CDR3 is 20 residues long.